Presented here are 22 T cell receptor beta chains from one specimen sequenced in a study of CD8 T cells in ankylosing spondylitis. TCRdb re-derived calls from the 5' RACE reads in MiXCR, one entry per CDR3 protein. The table has some 140,000 distinct CDR3 sequences, approximately 7.4% seen once. Material: blood, either unsorted or a sorted T cell fraction (not recorded which). These receptors came from a female donor with ankylosing spondylitis or in good health (not recorded which).

The chain carries TRBV29-1 and TRBJ1-1; D call uncertain. The CDR3 runs to 13 residues. Trimming took off 5 bases at V and 4 bases at J, with 14 bases between the two ends. CDR1 SQVTM and CDR2 ANQGSEA come from the germline V gene. CDR3 DNA sequence: TGCAGCGTTTCACCCGGAGGTGGCACTGAAGCTTTCTTT. Protein product: CSVSPGGGTEAFF.

The sample holds many counts of this clonotype. The chain uses TRBV20-1 and TRBJ1-1, with a weak D call TRBD1 (5 bases). The CDR3 consists of 16 residues. CDR1 is DFQATT and CDR2 is SNEGSKA in the germline V gene (reference sequence). V lost 5 bases and J lost 0, with 19 bases in between. The CDR3 bases are TGCAGTGCTCGAAGGGCGTGGGACCCGGTGAACACTGAAGCTTTCTTT. Translation: CSARRAWDPVNTEAFF.

This clonotype was seen ten or more times. The chain combines TRBV5-1 with TRBJ1-1; 8 bases fit TRBD1. Germline V gene sequence: CDR1 SGHRS, CDR2 YFSETQ. The ends lost 4 bases at V and 5 bases at J; junction bases unmatched: 10. This CDR3 has 15 amino acids. The CDR3 protein is CASSAYPRGRTEAFF. CDR3 bases: TGCGCCAGCAGCGCTTACCCCAGGGGGCGGACTGAAGCTTTCTTT. Full variable domain (missing parts from reference TRBV5-1 and TRBJ1-1): KAGVTQTPRYLIKTRGQQVTLSCSPISGHRSVSWYQQTPGQGLQFLFEYFSETQRNKGNFPGRFSGRQFSNSRSEMNVSTLELGDSALYLCASSAYPRGRTEAFFGQGTRLTVV.

This clonotype was counted at least ten times. The rearrangement joins TRBV29-1 to TRBJ1-2; 9 nucleotides match TRBD1. Germline values: CDR1 SQVTM, CDR2 ANQGSEA. Trimming at V came to 7 bases and at J to 2 bases, leaving 2 bases not matched to a gene. CDR3 length equals 12 residues. CDR3 in DNA: TGCAGCGCGGGACAGGGAAACTATGGCTACACCTTC. Translated, it gives CSAGQGNYGYTF. Drawing the rest from reference TRBV29-1 and TRBJ1-2, the complete variable domain is SAVISQKPSRDICQRGTSLTIQCQVDSQVTMMFWYRQQPGQSLTLIATANQGSEATYESGFVIDKFPISRPNLTFSTLTVSNMSPEDSSIYLCSAGQGNYGYTFGSGTRLTVV.

This clonotype has ten or more counts. The chain employs TRBV5-6 and TRBJ1-1; TRBD1 is a possible D gene (5 bases). Germline-derived CDR1 and CDR2 are SGHDT and YYEEEE. The V end was cut by 1 base, the J end by 3 bases, with 10 bases between. CDR3 length: 14 residues. The CDR3 loop reads CASSLPGLDTEAFF. The DNA for the CDR3 is TGTGCCAGCAGCTTGCCAGGGTTGGACACTGAAGCTTTCTTT.

At least ten counts were recorded for this clonotype. CDR3 DNA sequence: TGTGCCAGCAGTTACTCGTCGTGGGGGGGCCTCTACAATGAGCAGTTCTTC. This sequence encodes CASSYSSWGGLYNEQFF. The chain is built from TRBV6-5 and TRBJ2-1, with D possibly matching TRBD2 (7 bases). CDR1 is MNHEY, CDR2 SVGAGI, per germline. The V gene lost 0 bases and the J gene lost 3 bases, with 15 bases spanning the gap. CDR3 size: 17 residues.

This clonotype was counted ten times or more. The rearrangement links TRBV30 to TRBJ1-1; D call uncertain. This CDR3 spans 13 amino acids. Trimming stripped 1 base from V and 5 bases from J, with 11 bases between. Germline CDR1 is GTSNPN and CDR2 is SVGIG (reference sequence). CDR3 in DNA: TGTGCCTGGAGTGGTATGGTGGGGACTGAAGCTTTCTTT. This encodes CAWSGMVGTEAFF. Full variable domain (remainder filled in from reference TRBV30 and TRBJ1-1): SQTIHQWPATLVQPVGSPLSLECTVEGTSNPNLYWYRQAAGRGLQLLFYSVGIGQISSEVPQNLSASRPQDRQFILSSKKLLLSDSGFYLCAWSGMVGTEAFFGQGTRLTVV.

This clonotype was detected ten times or more. This chain links TRBV12-3 or TRBV12-4 with TRBJ1-3; D is ambiguous. V was trimmed by 4 bases and J by 7 bases, leaving 5 bases between them. The CDR3 spans 11 residues. The CDR3 nucleotides are TGTGCCAGCAGTTATCTGAACACCATATATTTT. Amino acids: CASSYLNTIYF.

Details on this clonotype: Sequence at one end of the junction differs from germline and may be a read error. The rearrangement links TRBV9 to TRBJ1-1; D unclear. Germline CDR1 reads SGDLS; CDR2 reads YYNGEE. There are 13 residues in the CDR3. The CDR3 is CASIVGTNTEAFF. CDR3 bases: TGTGCCAGCATCGTAGGAACGAACACTGAAGCTTTCTTT.

This clonotype was seen repeatedly, ten times or more. The chain links TRBV6-4 to TRBJ2-1, with 9 bases fitting TRBD2. The CDR3 contains 16 residues. The trim removed 4 bases at V and 1 base at J, leaving 5 bases unmatched. Per the germline V gene, CDR1 is MRHNA and CDR2 is SNTAGT. The DNA for the CDR3 is TGTGCCAGCAGTGCCTCGAGCGGGGGGTCCTACAATGAGCAGTTCTTC. This gives the protein CASSASSGGSYNEQFF.

This clonotype occurred many times. The chain uses TRBV7-9 and TRBJ2-7; 9 bases map to TRBD1. The CDR3 loop spans 13 amino acids. With 10 bases clipped from V and 1 base from J, the junction kept 5 bases outside the gene matches. CDR1 is SEHNR and CDR2 is FQNEAQ in the germline V gene (reference sequence). CDR3 in amino acids: CATSTGGSYEQYF. The CDR3 DNA is TGTGCCACCTCGACAGGGGGTTCCTACGAGCAGTACTTC.

This clonotype was seen many times. The chain joins TRBV9 to TRBJ2-6; the D gene could be TRBD1 or TRBD2 (6 bases each). Per germline, CDR1 SGDLS and CDR2 YYNGEE. The V end was cut by 0 bases, the J end by 2 bases, with 9 bases between. The CDR3 loop spans 16 amino acids. The CDR3 here is CASSVVGGAGANVLTF. Written as DNA, the CDR3 is TGTGCCAGCAGCGTAGTCGGGGGCGCTGGGGCCAACGTCCTGACTTTC.

This clonotype has a count of ten or more. The chain uses TRBV5-1 and TRBJ2-7; 7 bases map to TRBD1. This CDR3 contains 16 residues. The germline CDR1 and CDR2 sequences are SGHRS and YFSETQ. J gave up 1 base and V 5 bases, and 12 bases lay outside the gene matches. CDR3 DNA sequence: TGCGCCAGCAGTTTATTCCCGGGACAGCGGTCCTACGAGCAGTACTTC. Its protein product is CASSLFPGQRSYEQYF.

This clonotype was recorded at least ten times. The V call is TRBV7-9, the J call TRBJ2-5; D remains unclear. The CDR3 spans 14 residues. The ends were cut back, 1 base at V and 2 bases at J, with 8 bases in the middle. Germline-derived CDR1 and CDR2 are SEHNR and FQNEAQ (reference sequence). The CDR3, as DNA: TGTGCCAGCAGCTTAGAGGCCAGTCAAGAGACCCAGTACTTC. As protein: CASSLEASQETQYF.

This clonotype was detected many times. The chain recombines TRBV12-3 or TRBV12-4 with TRBJ1-1; no reliable D call. This CDR3 contains 14 residues. Trimming took 7 bases from V and 0 from J, leaving 12 bases between them. The chain's CDR3 is CASIPNFLNTEAFF. In DNA form, the CDR3 reads TGTGCCAGCATTCCGAACTTCCTGAACACTGAAGCTTTCTTT.

This clonotype was seen repeatedly, ten times or more. V is TRBV5-1 and J is TRBJ1-1, with TRBD1 identical over 7 bases. The CDR3 totals 17 residues. Germline V CDR1 and CDR2: SGHRS, YFSETQ. Unmatched junction bases numbered 15, after V lost 4 bases and J lost 3 bases. The CDR3 coding sequence is TGCGCCAGCAGCAGCCGAGGGGGCGGGTTTGGCTACACTGAAGCTTTCTTT. It specifies CASSSRGGGFGYTEAFF.

This clonotype turned up a few times. The chain employs TRBV30 and TRBJ2-3, with 7 bases aligning to TRBD1. V was pared by 8 bases and J by 0 bases, with 14 bases of the junction left unmatched. The CDR3 runs to 16 residues. Germline values: CDR1 GTSNPN, CDR2 SVGIG (reference sequence). The CDR3 loop reads CARTPRGRPSTDTQYF. DNA for the CDR3: TGTGCCCGGACCCCCAGGGGGAGACCTAGCACAGATACGCAGTATTTT.

This clonotype has ten or more counts. This chain joins TRBV4-1 and TRBJ2-7, with D perhaps assigned TRBD1 or TRBD2 (5 bases each). V was clipped by 2 bases and J by 2 bases, with 13 bases between them. Germline lookup yields CDR1 MGHRA and CDR2 YSYEKL. The CDR3 length is 15 residues. The CDR3 bases are TGCGCCAGCAGCCAACCCCGGGACGGACCCTACGAGCAGTACTTC. Translating it yields CASSQPRDGPYEQYF.

This clonotype was counted at least ten times. The V and J genes are TRBV4-1 and TRBJ2-7; no definite D call. The CDR3 spans 15 residues. V shed 0 bases and J shed 0 bases, with 9 bases lying between them. CDR1 MGHRA and CDR2 YSYEKL come from the germline V gene. The CDR3 DNA follows: TGCGCCAGCAGCCAAGAGGGTATTAGCTCCTACGAGCAGTACTTC. Translated: CASSQEGISSYEQYF.

Many counts were recorded for this clonotype. The rearrangement joins TRBV5-1 to TRBJ2-7, with D maybe TRBD2 (6 bases). The CDR3 spans 14 residues. Deletions cut 4 bases from V and 3 bases from J, with 14 bases between. Germline V gene sequence: CDR1 SGHRS, CDR2 YFSETQ. The CDR3 region has the DNA TGCGCCAGCAGCCCCGGGACTCAAGACTACGAGCAGTACTTC. Its protein product is CASSPGTQDYEQYF. Based on the CDR3 plus reference TRBV5-1 and TRBJ2-7, the full variable domain is KAGVTQTPRYLIKTRGQQVTLSCSPISGHRSVSWYQQTPGQGLQFLFEYFSETQRNKGNFPGRFSGRQFSNSRSEMNVSTLELGDSALYLCASSPGTQDYEQYFGPGTRLTVT.

This clonotype was recorded many times. For the CDR3, the DNA is TGTGCCACCAGCAGATCTGCGGCAGGCTCTGGAAACACCATATATTTT. This encodes CATSRSAAGSGNTIYF. V and J are TRBV15 and TRBJ1-3; D is undetermined. The CDR3 is 16 amino acids. Germline-derived CDR1 and CDR2 are LNHNV and YYDKDF (reference sequence). V was trimmed by 2 bases and J by 0 bases, leaving 11 bases between them. Together with reference TRBV15 and TRBJ1-3, the CDR3 gives the full variable domain: DAMVIQNPRYQVTQFGKPVTLSCSQTLNHNVMYWYQQKSSQAPKLLFHYYDKDFNNEADTPDNFQSRRPNTSFCFLDIRSPGLGDTAMYLCATSRSAAGSGNTIYFGEGSWLTVV.

This clonotype was counted many times. V is TRBV5-1 and J is TRBJ2-5; 7 bases are a match to TRBD1. CDR1 is SGHRS, CDR2 YFSETQ, per germline. Trimming removed 4 bases from V and 2 bases from J; junction bases left unmatched: 5. This CDR3 contains 14 residues. Here the CDR3 DNA reads TGCGCCAGCAGCCAGACAGGGAAACAAGAGACCCAGTACTTC. It codes for CASSQTGKQETQYF. The variable domain in full, completed from reference TRBV5-1 and TRBJ2-5, reads KAGVTQTPRYLIKTRGQQVTLSCSPISGHRSVSWYQQTPGQGLQFLFEYFSETQRNKGNFPGRFSGRQFSNSRSEMNVSTLELGDSALYLCASSQTGKQETQYFGPGTRLLVL.